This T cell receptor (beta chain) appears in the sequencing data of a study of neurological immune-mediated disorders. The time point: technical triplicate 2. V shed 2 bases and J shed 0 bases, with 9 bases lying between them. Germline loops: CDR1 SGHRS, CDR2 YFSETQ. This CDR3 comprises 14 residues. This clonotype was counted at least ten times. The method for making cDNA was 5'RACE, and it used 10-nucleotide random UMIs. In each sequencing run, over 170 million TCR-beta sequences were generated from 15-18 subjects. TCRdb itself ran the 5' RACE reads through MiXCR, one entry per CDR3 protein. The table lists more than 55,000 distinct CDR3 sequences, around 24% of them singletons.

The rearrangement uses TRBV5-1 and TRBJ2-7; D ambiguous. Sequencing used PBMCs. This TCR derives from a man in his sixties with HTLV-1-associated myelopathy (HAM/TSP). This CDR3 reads CASSFSRSSYEQYF. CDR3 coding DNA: TGCGCCAGCAGCTTCTCCAGGAGCTCCTACGAGCAGTACTTC.